Shown below are 7 T cell receptor beta chains from a single sample sequenced in a study of shared clonotypes between healthy human individuals. Produced via immunoSEQ multiplex PCR; TCRdb's table is partial and in-frame only. The sample includes under 2,500,000 clones, nearly 97% of them seen just once. The sequencing sample was made of naive CD4+ T cells sorted from blood. Subset noted: CD45RA+ positively selected. The receptors here all came from a man aged 18 to 30 in good health.

The genes are TRBV10-2 and TRBJ2-3, with unresolved D. CDR3 length: 13 amino acids. Germline V gene lookup returns CDR1 WSHSY and CDR2 SAAADI. V was pared by 7 bases and J by 1 base, with 9 bases between. The CDR3 here is CASTSLGTDTQYF. The DNA for the CDR3 is TGCGCCAGCACTTCTTTAGGCACAGATACGCAGTATTTT.

The chain has TRBV2 and TRBJ2-4, with a tentative D call TRBD2 (5 bases). The CDR3 spans 13 residues. V lost 11 bases to trimming and J lost 0 bases, with 11 bases between them. Germline V gene data show CDR1 as SNHLY and CDR2 as FYNNEI. CDR3: CAVAGKAKNIQYF. CDR3 DNA: TGTGCCGTCGCGGGCAAAGCCAAAAACATTCAGTACTTC. The full variable domain, completed using reference TRBV2 and TRBJ2-4, is EPEVTQTPSHQVTQMGQEVILRCVPISNHLYFYWYRQILGQKVEFLVSFYNNEISEKSEIFDDQFSVERPDGSNFTLKIRSTKLEDSAMYFCAVAGKAKNIQYFGAGTRLSVL.

The chain recombines TRBV5-4 with TRBJ2-3, with D unclear. Trimming cost V 4 bases and J 2 bases, with 11 bases left between them. CDR3 size: 14 residues. Germline CDR1 is SGHNT and CDR2 is YYREEE (reference sequence). CDR3 DNA sequence: TGTGCCAGCAGCCCCGAAGCCTTCACAGATACGCAGTATTTT. Residues: CASSPEAFTDTQYF.

This chain connects TRBV4-1 to TRBJ2-1, with 9 positions matching TRBD1. Germline V gene sequence: CDR1 MGHRA, CDR2 YSYEKL. This CDR3 comprises 22 residues. Trimming at V came to 6 bases and at J to 7 bases, leaving 31 bases not matched to a gene. The CDR3 DNA reads as TGCGCCAGCAGTCCCAAGATTCGGGACAGGGCTTTGAGCGGGCCCCTACGGAATGAGCAGTTCTTC. This translates into CASSPKIRDRALSGPLRNEQFF.

The gene calls are TRBV27 and TRBJ1-5; possible D gene TRBD1, 5 bases. V dropped 4 bases and J dropped 3 bases, with 13 bases sitting between them. The CDR3 is made up of 15 amino acids. Germline-derived CDR1 and CDR2 are MNHEY and SMNVEV (reference sequence). CDR3 sequence: CASSSPGAPNQPQHF. CDR3 sequence (DNA): TGTGCCAGCAGTTCGCCCGGGGCCCCCAATCAGCCCCAGCATTTT.

The V call is TRBV5-1, the J call TRBJ1-2; 7 nucleotides agree with TRBD1. This CDR3 comprises 16 residues. Germline lookup yields CDR1 SGHRS and CDR2 YFSETQ. V was pared by 4 bases and J by 3 bases, with 12 bases of the junction left unmatched. The CDR3 DNA reads TGCGCCAGCAGCCCGTACTCCGGGACAGAGCACTATGGCTACACCTTC. Its protein is CASSPYSGTEHYGYTF.

A remark on this clone: Other nucleotide sequences from this sample produce the same CDR3. J is TRBJ1-1 and V is TRBV5-1; weak D call: TRBD1 (5 bases). Germline V gene lookup returns CDR1 SGHRS and CDR2 YFSETQ. The V end lost 0 bases, the J end lost 0 bases, and 9 bases lay between the germline ends. The CDR3 contains 15 residues. CDR3 residues: CASSLAGGLNTEAFF. The DNA for the CDR3 is TGCGCCAGCAGCTTGGCCGGGGGATTGAACACTGAAGCTTTCTTT.